This T cell receptor (beta chain) derives from a study of blood T cell repertoires in COVID-19. Germline loops: CDR1 SGHRS, CDR2 YFSETQ. Trimming shortened V by 1 base and J by 0 bases, and 7 bases separated the two germline ends. The CDR3 covers 14 residues. Per the original data handling: Estimation of nucleated cell counts was performed using reference gene primer amplification. TCRdb keeps only in-frame clones here, not all; method: immunoSEQ multiplex PCR. Clone size and V and J calls were adopted from that table, with D and trimming inferred from the DNA. Among about 73,000 clones listed, approximately 82% were seen once.

The TCR was taken from a man aged 50 to 60 with active COVID-19. This rearrangement joins TRBV5-1 to TRBJ1-1; the D is unclear. Specimen: peripheral blood. The CDR3, as DNA: TGCGCCAGCAGCTTGCAAGCGATGAACACTGAAGCTTTCTTT. It is translated as CASSLQAMNTEAFF.